The clone carrying this TCR beta chain was counted only a few times. The antigen remains undetermined. The data were taken from a study of identical twins. MiXCR was run by TCRdb on the 5' RACE reads, yielding one entry per CDR3 protein. The sample includes about 1.7 million distinct CDR3 sequences, around a third of them seen just once. Points from the study as a whole: A lower insertion count was a feature of abundant cord blood beta clonotypes, with no such feature in memory repertoires.

Sequencing was carried out using cord blood. The origin of this receptor is a newborn girl in good health.

CDR3 amino acids: CASSQVSSGRGDTGELFF. CDR3 sequence (DNA): TGTGCCAGCAGCCAAGTTTCTAGCGGGAGGGGGGACACCGGGGAGCTGTTTTTT. V gene TRBV4-2 combines with J gene TRBJ2-2, with 12 bases identical to TRBD2. Trimming at V came to 1 base and at J to 3 bases, leaving 6 bases not matched to a gene. The CDR3 length is 18 residues. Germline values: CDR1 LGHNA, CDR2 YNFKEQ.